This T cell receptor beta chain appears in the sequencing data of a study of blood T cell repertoires in COVID-19. Repertoires were generated with immunoSEQ multiplex PCR, while TCRdb's copy carries only in-frame clones and drops some. The sample shows 150,000 to 200,000 clones, 80% to 90% of them seen only once. Trimming cost V 0 bases and J 1 base, with 10 bases left between them. This CDR3 is built from 16 residues. Per germline, CDR1 MNHEY and CDR2 SVGAGI. Material: peripheral blood. The sequence derives from a man in his sixties with acute or convalescent COVID-19. The chain has TRBV6-5 and TRBJ1-3; TRBD1 might be the D (6 bases). The CDR3 here is CASSYSGASSGNTIYF. CDR3 nucleotide sequence: TGTGCCAGCAGTTACTCGGGGGCATCTTCTGGAAACACCATATATTTT.